Below, 20 T cell receptor beta chains from the same sample are listed, as sequenced in a study of regulatory T cells in long-lasting Graves disease (dated by TCRdb to 2020 to 2023). Libraries were prepared through multiplex PCR. The reads were generated on an Illumina HiSeq 4000. CDR3 regions were amplified by Arm-PCR with iRepertoire HTBI primers to construct TCR beta libraries. TCRdb reran the public reads through fastp at Q25 and MiXCR, keeping productive beta chains. Rows matching on CDR3 protein sequence are summarized as one entry with the most common DNA and genes. This sample has some 340,000 distinct CDR3 sequences in its table, and approximately 12% of those were observed once. The top ten clonotypes cover over 15% of the sample. Per the publication, the time point label means: newly diagnosed GD, antithyroid drugs for less than 3 months. For both TCR sequencing and RNA sequencing, RNA was extracted from PBMCs in TRIzol.

These records were also assigned to another study, of T cells in Graves' hyperthyroidism and ophthalmopathy.

The starting material was peripheral blood mononuclear cells (PBMCs), obtained at new diagnosis, from a patient treated with antithyroid drugs. Every receptor here comes from a woman aged 18-29 years with Graves disease. Donor details come from another sample of the same person, matched by shared clones.

In this sample, this clonotype turned up many times. The chain recombines TRBV5-1 with TRBJ2-5, with a weak D call TRBD2 (5 bases). The germline V and J ends were trimmed by 5 bases and 4 bases, with 9 bases remaining between them. Germline values: CDR1 SGHRS, CDR2 YFSETQ. This CDR3 is 12 amino acids long. The CDR3 loop reads CASRDYSETQYF. CDR3 nucleotides: TGCGCCAGCAGAGACTACTCAGAGACCCAGTACTTC.

As for this clonotype: A read error may produce the germline difference seen at one junction end. The chain employs TRBV28 and TRBJ1-6; TRBD1 aligns across 7 bases. CDR1 is MDHEN and CDR2 is SYDVKM in the germline V gene. There are 16 residues in the CDR3. CDR3 DNA sequence: TGTGCCAGCAGTGTATGGGGGGACAGTGATAATTCACCCCTCCACTTT. Amino acids: CASSVWGDSDNSPLHF.

This clonotype appeared many times. The chain links TRBV27 to TRBJ2-7; maybe TRBD2 (5 bases). The CDR3 consists of 15 residues. Trimming pared 6 bases from V and 4 bases from J, leaving 19 bases between. Germline V gives CDR1 MNHEY, CDR2 SMNVEV (reference sequence). The CDR3, as DNA: TGTGCCAGCAGCACCGCCGGGAACTATCTATACGAGCAGTACGTC. Translated, it gives CASSTAGNYLYEQYV.

The chain combines TRBV20-1 with TRBJ2-1, with D perhaps matching TRBD2 (5 bases). This CDR3 contains 12 residues. CDR1 DFQATT and CDR2 SNEGSKA come from the germline V gene (reference sequence). V lost 4 bases and J 8 bases, leaving 12 bases between the germline ends. CDR3 DNA sequence: TGCAGTGCTACCTCTAGCAACCATGAGCAGTTCTTC. Encoded protein: CSATSSNHEQFF.

This clonotype was recorded at least ten times. The chain joins TRBV5-1 to TRBJ2-1; TRBD1 matches 9 bases. V lost 1 base to trimming and J lost 5 bases; unmatched junction nucleotides: 7. The CDR3 consists of 16 residues. Looked up from germline, CDR1 is SGHRS and CDR2 is YFSETQ. CDR3 nucleotides: TGCGCCAGCAGCTTGTTCCGGACAGGGGATAACAATGAGCAGTTCTTC. The encoded protein is CASSLFRTGDNNEQFF. Full variable domain (missing parts from reference TRBV5-1 and TRBJ2-1): KAGVTQTPRYLIKTRGQQVTLSCSPISGHRSVSWYQQTPGQGLQFLFEYFSETQRNKGNFPGRFSGRQFSNSRSEMNVSTLELGDSALYLCASSLFRTGDNNEQFFGPGTRLTVL.

The chain carries TRBV4-3 and TRBJ1-5; D call uncertain. Germline CDR1 reads LGHNA; CDR2 reads YSLEER. The germline V and J ends were trimmed by 0 bases and 2 bases, with 14 bases remaining between them. The CDR3 extends over 17 amino acids. The CDR3 sequence is CASSQDLAAGGNQPQHF. The CDR3 DNA reads as TGCGCCAGCAGCCAAGATCTCGCGGCTGGGGGCAATCAGCCCCAGCATTTT.

This clonotype was recorded many times. The rearrangement uses TRBV7-6 and TRBJ1-6; TRBD1 aligns across 8 bases. The germline CDR1 and CDR2 sequences are SGHVS and FNYEAQ. This CDR3 spans 14 amino acids. V was clipped by 8 bases and J by 7 bases; unmatched bases: 7. In DNA, the CDR3 is TGTGCCAGCTCCATGACAGGGGAGAATTCACCCCTCCACTTT. Protein sequence: CASSMTGENSPLHF. The entire variable domain, with the rest obtained from reference TRBV7-6 and TRBJ1-6, is as follows: GAGVSQSPRYKVTKRGQDVALRCDPISGHVSLYWYRQALGQGPEFLTYFNYEAQQDKSGLPNDRFSAERPEGSISTLTIQRTEQRDSAMYRCASSMTGENSPLHFGNGTRLTVT.

At least ten counts were recorded for this clonotype. The genes are TRBV7-9 and TRBJ1-1, with TRBD1 as a possible D gene (6 bases). The germline V gene encodes CDR1 SEHNR and CDR2 FQNEAQ (reference sequence). Trimming took off 8 bases at V and 0 bases at J, with 10 bases between the two ends. The CDR3 sequence is 13 residues long. The CDR3 spells CASEGGMNTEAFF. The CDR3 nucleotides read TGTGCCAGCGAGGGGGGTATGAACACTGAAGCTTTCTTT.

This clonotype occurred many times. The rearrangement links TRBV7-8 to TRBJ2-3; maybe TRBD1 (6 bases). With the DNA end fitting TRBJ2-1 better, the J assignment may be wrong. The germline V gene encodes CDR1 SGHVS and CDR2 FQNEAQ. CDR3 length: 15 amino acids. CDR3 nucleotide sequence: TGTGCCAGCAGCCGGGGAAGGACAGACCTAATAAGGCAGTTCTTC. Amino acids: CASSRGRTDLIRQFF.

V usage is TRBV4-1 and J usage is TRBJ2-7; D unresolved. The length of the CDR3 is 13 residues. Trimming pared 2 bases from V and 2 bases from J, leaving 7 bases between. Germline values: CDR1 MGHRA, CDR2 YSYEKL. CDR3: CASSQTSTYEQYF. CDR3 DNA: TGCGCCAGCAGCCAAACATCCACCTACGAGCAGTACTTC.

This clonotype was counted at least ten times. V gene TRBV20-1 combines with J gene TRBJ2-7; a possible D gene is TRBD2 (6 bases). The V gene lost 3 bases and the J gene lost 3 bases, with 12 bases spanning the gap. The CDR3 has 13 residues. Germline V gene sequence: CDR1 DFQATT, CDR2 SNEGSKA (reference sequence). The CDR3 loop reads CSASHGRHYEQYF. The CDR3, as DNA: TGCAGTGCTAGTCACGGGAGACACTACGAGCAGTACTTC.

A remark on this clonotype: Its ends do not fully match the called genes, so a read error is possible. This chain links TRBV6-1 with TRBJ1-4; weak D call: TRBD1 (5 bases). Per the germline V gene, CDR1 is MNHNS and CDR2 is SASEGT. CDR3 size: 12 residues. CDR3 amino acids: CASSGLSGTWYF. In nucleotides, the CDR3 is TGTGCCAGCAGTGGCTTGTCCGGGACTTGGTATTTT.

This clonotype has a count of ten or more. The chain carries TRBV6-2 or TRBV6-3 and TRBJ1-5; 9 bases are shared with TRBD1. Losses at the gene ends were 5 bases for V and 3 bases for J; bases not matched to a gene: 5. Germline-derived CDR1 and CDR2 are MNHEY and SVGEGT. CDR3 length: 15 amino acids. In DNA form, the CDR3 reads TGTGCCAGCAGTGGCGACAGGGGGATCAATCAGCCCCAGCATTTT. Its translation: CASSGDRGINQPQHF.

This clonotype was found many times. This chain joins TRBV12-5 and TRBJ1-5; 9 bases map to TRBD1. CDR1 and CDR2 from the germline V gene are LGHNT and FRNRAP. This CDR3 spans 18 amino acids. V dropped 2 bases and J dropped 3; count of bases not matched to a gene: 11. CDR3 loop: CASGLTPPGQGYNQPQHF. The CDR3 region has the DNA TGTGCTAGTGGTTTGACCCCTCCGGGACAGGGCTACAATCAGCCCCAGCATTTT.

Notes on this clonotype: This probably arose from a read error, given a far larger clone one base away. The V call is TRBV7-3, the J call TRBJ1-1; D gene ambiguous. This CDR3 region has 13 residues. Trimming shortened V by 5 bases and J by 6 bases, and 13 bases separated the two germline ends. CDR1 is SGHTA and CDR2 is FQGTGA in the germline V gene. The CDR3 nucleotides are TGTGCCAGCAGCCCCCCGGGTTGGGCTGAAGCTTTCTTT. Amino acids: CASSPPGWAEAFF.

Points on this clonotype: A much larger clone lies one base from this, so it may be a read error. The rearrangement joins TRBV7-2 to TRBJ2-4, with 12 bases aligning to TRBD2. There are 15 residues in the CDR3. The germline V gene has CDR1 SGHTA and CDR2 FQGNSA. The CDR3 spells CASSLLTSGSDELFF. The CDR3 region has the DNA TGTGCCAGCAGCTTATTGACTAGCGGGAGTGATGAGCTGTTCTTC.

The chain combines TRBV5-1 with TRBJ2-6; possibly TRBD1 for D (6 bases). CDR3 length: 17 residues. The germline V gene has CDR1 SGHRS and CDR2 YFSETQ. With 2 bases removed from V and 0 bases from J, the gap between germline ends came to 12 bases. Here the CDR3 reads CASSFTGMSSGANVLTF. The DNA for the CDR3 is TGCGCCAGCAGCTTCACAGGGATGAGCTCTGGGGCCAACGTCCTGACTTTC.

The V gene is TRBV20-1, the J gene TRBJ1-5, with D unresolved. Trimming left V 6 bases short and J 0 bases short, with 21 bases between. CDR1 DFQATT and CDR2 SNEGSKA come from the germline V gene (reference sequence). This CDR3 has 17 amino acids. The DNA for the CDR3 is TGCAGTGCCAAACCCCCTTACACTAGCGGTAGCAATCAGCCCCAGCATTTT. This encodes CSAKPPYTSGSNQPQHF.

This clonotype was seen a few times. DNA for the CDR3: TGTGCCAGCAGCTTGCTTCCCGTCGAAAAACTGTTTTTT. Protein: CASSLLPVEKLFF. V gene TRBV5-5 combines with J gene TRBJ1-4, with D uncertain. The V gene lost 1 base and the J gene lost 8 bases, with 9 bases spanning the gap. CDR1 and CDR2 from the germline V gene are SGHKS and YYEKEE (reference sequence). The CDR3 is 13 residues long.

This clonotype was counted at least ten times. This sequence joins TRBV2 and TRBJ1-1; no clear D gene. The CDR3 contains 10 residues. Germline-derived CDR1 and CDR2 are SNHLY and FYNNEI. The V end was cut by 7 bases, the J end by 9 bases, with 9 bases between. CDR3 loop: CASKGHQAFF. The CDR3 DNA sequence: TGTGCCAGCAAAGGGCATCAAGCTTTCTTT.